This T cell receptor (beta chain) stems from a study of OX40 agonist ivuxolimab in advanced cancers. Regarding the complete study: Ivuxolimab, which targeted the costimulatory receptor OX40 (CD134), was an agonistic, fully human IgG2 monoclonal antibody. Intravenous ivuxolimab was administered to patients every 2 weeks at six dose levels: 0.01, 0.1, 0.3, 1.5, 3 and 10 mg/kg. Of the approximately 53 patients in dose escalation, about 20 had hepatocellular carcinoma, roughly 15 had melanoma, 9 had renal cell carcinoma and 9 had head and neck cancer. The dose-escalation cohort was about 83% male with a mean age of approximately 59 years, ranging from roughly 20 to 80. Patients were allowed to have had prior anti-PD-1, anti-PD-L1 or anti-CTLA-4 therapy, and 40% to 45% of the dose-escalation patients had been treated with checkpoint inhibitors. Partial responses were achieved by three dose-escalation patients, of whom one had hepatocellular carcinoma and two had cutaneous melanoma. Peripheral TCRbeta sequencing was intended to test whether TCR sequence diversity was altered and clonal T-cell expansion was caused by ivuxolimab. The paper reports the monotherapy dose-escalation portion (N of about 56 patients) of the phase I ivuxolimab trial.

Patients with a history of autoimmune disease or receiving systemic immunosuppression were excluded from the trial. Peripheral blood for TCR sequencing was collected from all dose cohorts at baseline, on cycle 4 day 1, and on cycle 7 day 1. Samples were obtained from an open-label, multicenter, first-in-human phase I dose-escalation trial of ivuxolimab. Adults with locally advanced or metastatic melanoma, renal cell carcinoma, hepatocellular carcinoma or head and neck squamous cell carcinoma were enrolled in the trial. Before TCR sequencing, CD4+ T cells and CD8+ T cells from peripheral blood were sorted into separate populations. V was cut back by 5 bases and J by 4 bases, leaving a gap of 3 bases between them. The CDR3 sequence holds 11 residues, the cysteine and phenylalanine included. Of the read, only the CDR3 DNA is kept; its 33 bases are in frame from base 1. Looking up the germline V gene yields CDR1 WSHSY and CDR2 SAAADI.

Comment on this clone: The clone's antigen remains unknown. Base qualities are not at hand, and no much larger clone is one base apart.

Genomic DNA was extracted from sorted cells for sequencing of the TCRbeta CDR3 region. TCRbeta CDR3 regions were sequenced using the immunoSEQ Assay. Entries here come from immuneACCESS through TCRdb and include only in-frame sequences with V and J called. Some clones fail to appear in such tables; in the studies checked, an unresolved V gene covers under half of the shortfall, and the cause of the remainder is unknown. In this sample the table shows approximately 86,000 clones, 70% to 90% of which occur a single time. The biggest ten clones account for under 7.5% of the sample. What the authors observed across the whole study: The antigen specificity of the clonally expanded peripheral T cells was not determined. After ivuxolimab, CD8+ T cells had more expanded clones than CD4+ T cells on average. In the 0.1-3.0 mg/kg groups, partial responders were among the patients with the lowest normalized peripheral clonal expansion, particularly in CD8+ T cells. Low levels of normalized T-cell clonal expansion were also shown by some nonresponding patients. Clonal expansion of both CD4+ and CD8+ blood T cells was observed from baseline to week 6 at doses 0.1 to 3.0 mg/kg.

The source of this sequence is an adult with an advanced solid tumor such as melanoma, head and neck, liver or kidney cancer. The sample here was CD4+ or CD8+ T cells sorted from blood, taken in a trial of the OX40 agonist ivuxolimab. The sequence joins TRBV10-2 to TRBJ2-1; no D segment can be confidently identified. The CDR3 region reads CASSHYNEQFF. The nucleotides read TGCGCCAGCAGTCATTACAATGAGCAGTTCTTC.